The T cell receptor (beta chain) described here comes from a study of OX40 agonist ivuxolimab in advanced cancers. Across the study: Treatment of patients was with ivuxolimab, an agonistic anti-OX40 (CD134) antibody. Patients undergoing dose escalation presented with hepatocellular carcinoma, melanoma, renal cell or head and neck cancer. At 65% to 90% male, the cohort had a mean age of 60 years, ranging from about 23 to 79.

The sample holds one count of this clone. Profiling relied on immunoSEQ multiplex PCR, and the TCRdb table lists in-frame clones only, not all of them. The sample yields about 58,000 clones, roughly 77% seen once. The CDR3 has 15 residues. Trimming left V 0 bases short and J 0 bases short, with 9 bases between. The germline V gene encodes CDR1 SGHKS and CDR2 YYEKEE (reference sequence). This sequence was found in an adult with an advanced solid tumor such as melanoma, head and neck, liver or kidney cancer. The sequenced sample was CD4+ or CD8+ T cells sorted from blood, obtained in a trial of the OX40 agonist ivuxolimab. The chain employs TRBV5-5 and TRBJ1-1; possible D gene TRBD1, 5 bases. CDR3 sequence reads: CASSLVPGMNTEAFF. The CDR3, as DNA: TGTGCCAGCAGCTTGGTCCCAGGGATGAACACTGAAGCTTTCTTT.